This TCR beta chain was profiled in a study of siplizumab effects on memory and regulatory T cells. Study conclusions and caveats: There was no confirmation of the suppressive function of proliferating Tregs from siplizumab cultures. Treg-derived clones made up an average of 68.8% of mappable alloreactive CD4+ clones with siplizumab and 26.9% in controls.

As to this clone: Its antigen is not identified.

The repertoire was sequenced with immunoSEQ multiplex PCR; TCRdb's copy has only in-frame clones and lacks some. The sample includes about 15,000 clones, approximately 45% of them seen just once. Coculturing of the mixed lymphocyte reaction cells was performed at 37°C for 6 days. Trimming stripped 4 bases from V and 2 bases from J, with 7 bases between. The CDR3 covers 13 residues. CDR1 is LNHDA, CDR2 SQIVND, per germline (reference sequence). Sequenced input: CFSE-low (dividing) CD4+ T cells sorted from an allogeneic mixed lymphocyte reaction. This receptor was taken from a human donor in good health; the cells came from an allogeneic mixed lymphocyte reaction. Some clones in this sample may be carry-over from other donors' samples. The chain links TRBV19 to TRBJ2-3; D remains unclear. In nucleotides, the CDR3 is TGTGCCAGTAGTAATCCCGACACAGATACGCAGTATTTT. Its protein is CASSNPDTDTQYF.